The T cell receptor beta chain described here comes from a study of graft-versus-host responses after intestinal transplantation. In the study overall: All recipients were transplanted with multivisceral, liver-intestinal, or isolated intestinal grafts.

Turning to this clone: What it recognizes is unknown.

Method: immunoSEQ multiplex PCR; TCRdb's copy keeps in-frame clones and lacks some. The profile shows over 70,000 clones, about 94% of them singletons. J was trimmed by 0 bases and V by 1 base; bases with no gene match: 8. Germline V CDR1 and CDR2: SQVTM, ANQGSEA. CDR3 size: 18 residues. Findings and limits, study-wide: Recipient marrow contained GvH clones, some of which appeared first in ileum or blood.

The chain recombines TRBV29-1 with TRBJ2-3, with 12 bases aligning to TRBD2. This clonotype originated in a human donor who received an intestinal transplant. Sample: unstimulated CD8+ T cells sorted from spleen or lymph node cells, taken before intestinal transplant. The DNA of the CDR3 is TGCAGCGTTGAAGGCGGGGGACTAGCGGGCCTTAGCACAGATACGCAGTATTTT. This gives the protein CSVEGGGLAGLSTDTQYF.